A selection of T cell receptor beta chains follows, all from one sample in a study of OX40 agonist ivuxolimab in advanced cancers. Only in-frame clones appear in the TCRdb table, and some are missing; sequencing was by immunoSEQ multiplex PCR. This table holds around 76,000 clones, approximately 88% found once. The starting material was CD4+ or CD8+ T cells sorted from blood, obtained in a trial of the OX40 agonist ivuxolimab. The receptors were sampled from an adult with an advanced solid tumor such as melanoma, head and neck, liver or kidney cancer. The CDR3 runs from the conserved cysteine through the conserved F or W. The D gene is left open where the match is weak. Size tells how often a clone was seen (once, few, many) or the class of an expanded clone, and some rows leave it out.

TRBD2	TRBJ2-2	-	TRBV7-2	CASSLVRLAGASTGELFF	TGTGCCAGCAGCTTAGTGAGACTAGCGGGGGCGAGCACCGGGGAGCTGTTTTTT
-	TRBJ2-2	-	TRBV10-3	CAISELQGRTGELFF	TGTGCCATCAGTGAGCTCCAGGGGCGCACCGGGGAGCTGTTTTTT
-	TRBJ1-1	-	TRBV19	CASSIRAEVNTEAFF	TGTGCCAGTAGTATACGGGCGGAAGTGAACACTGAAGCTTTCTTT
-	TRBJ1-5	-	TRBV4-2	CASSRTEHSNQPQHF	TGTGCCAGCAGCCGGACAGAACATAGCAATCAGCCCCAGCATTTT
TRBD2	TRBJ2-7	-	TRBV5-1	CASSLDPGGFGEQYF	TGCGCCAGCAGCTTGGATCCGGGGGGATTTGGCGAGCAGTACTTC
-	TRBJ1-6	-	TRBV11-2	CASSFSIANSPLHF	TGTGCCAGCAGCTTTAGCATCGCGAATTCACCCCTCCACTTT
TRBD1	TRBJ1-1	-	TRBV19	CASRGTGGNTEAFF	TGTGCCAGTAGAGGAACAGGGGGGAACACTGAAGCTTTCTTT
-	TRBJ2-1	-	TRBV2	CASKFSVDEQFF	TGTGCCAGCAAGTTTAGCGTGGATGAGCAGTTCTTC
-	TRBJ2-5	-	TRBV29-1	CSVRKGRQETQYF	TGCAGCGTAAGAAAAGGACGGCAAGAGACCCAGTACTTC
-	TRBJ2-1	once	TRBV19	CASGLFNEQFF	TGTGCCAGTGGACTTTTCAATGAGCAGTTCTTC
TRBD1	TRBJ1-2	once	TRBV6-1	CASSEGTGTGYTF	TGTGCCAGCAGTGAAGGGACAGGGACTGGCTACACCTTC
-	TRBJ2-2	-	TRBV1	CTSSQDKVSGRANTGELFF	TGCACCAGCAGCCAAGATAAGGTTAGCGGGAGGGCCAACACCGGGGAGCTGTTTTTT
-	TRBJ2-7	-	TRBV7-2	CASSPAYEQYF	TGTGCCAGCAGCCCCGCCTACGAGCAGTACTTC
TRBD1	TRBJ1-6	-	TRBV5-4	CASSLLGAPGQESPLHF	TGTGCCAGCAGCTTGTTGGGGGCCCCGGGACAGGAGTCACCCCTCCACTTT
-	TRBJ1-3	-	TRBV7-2	CASSFRVLGNTIYF	TGTGCCAGCAGCTTTAGGGTCCTGGGAAACACCATATATTTT
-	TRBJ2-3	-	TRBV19	CASTTELADTDTQYF	TGTGCCAGTACCACTGAGTTGGCCGACACAGATACGCAGTATTTT
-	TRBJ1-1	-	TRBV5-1	CASSLLGGGDTEAFF	TGCGCCAGCAGCCTGCTGGGGGGTGGGGACACTGAAGCTTTCTTT
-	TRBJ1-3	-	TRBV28	CASSLQSVGGNTIYF	TGTGCCAGCAGTTTACAAAGCGTGGGTGGAAACACCATATATTTT
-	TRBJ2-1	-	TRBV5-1	CASSLQGPPQFF	TGCGCCAGCAGCTTGCAGGGCCCCCCTCAGTTCTTC
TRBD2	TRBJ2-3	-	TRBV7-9	CASSRAGLAGGDTQYF	TGTGCCAGCAGCCGAGCGGGACTAGCGGGGGGCGATACGCAGTATTTT
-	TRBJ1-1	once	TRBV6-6	CASFRMNTEAFF	TGTGCCAGCTTCAGGATGAACACTGAAGCTTTCTTT
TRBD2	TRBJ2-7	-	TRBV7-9	CASSPGGLAGYEQYF	TGTGCCAGCAGCCCAGGCGGACTAGCGGGATACGAGCAGTACTTC
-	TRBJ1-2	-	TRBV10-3	CATQQSQDYGYTF	TGTGCCACCCAACAGTCGCAGGACTATGGCTACACCTTC
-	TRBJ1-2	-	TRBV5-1	CASSLGGDYGYTF	TGCGCCAGCAGCTTGGGGGGAGACTATGGCTACACCTTC
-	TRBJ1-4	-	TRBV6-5	CASGRGPATNEKLFF	TGTGCCAGCGGCCGGGGCCCCGCAACTAATGAAAAACTGTTTTTT
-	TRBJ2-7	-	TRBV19	CASSPRGSYEQYF	TGTGCCAGTAGTCCCCGGGGAAGCTACGAGCAGTACTTC
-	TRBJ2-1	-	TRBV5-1	CASSPWAMGNEQFF	TGCGCCAGCAGCCCCTGGGCGATGGGAAATGAGCAGTTCTTC
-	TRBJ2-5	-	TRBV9	CASSSPLETQYF	TGTGCCAGCAGCTCACCTCTGGAGACCCAGTACTTC
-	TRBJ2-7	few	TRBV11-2	CASSPGRGGEDGEQYF	TGTGCCAGCAGCCCTGGCAGGGGGGGGGAGGACGGCGAGCAGTACTTC
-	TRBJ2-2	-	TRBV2	CASSERRGTGELFF	TGTGCCAGCAGTGAAAGGCGGGGCACCGGGGAGCTGTTTTTT
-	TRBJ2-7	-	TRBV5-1	CASSLGSSSYEQYF	TGCGCCAGCAGCTTGGGGTCGAGCTCCTACGAGCAGTACTTC
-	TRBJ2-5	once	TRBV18	CASSPPGLGETQYF	TGTGCCAGCTCACCACCGGGGCTCGGGGAGACCCAGTACTTC
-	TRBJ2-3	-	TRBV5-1	CASSLVASDTDTQYF	TGCGCCAGCAGCTTGGTGGCTTCGGATACAGATACGCAGTATTTT
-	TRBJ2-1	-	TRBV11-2	CASSLGQSSYNEQFF	TGTGCCAGCAGCTTAGGGCAGAGCTCCTACAATGAGCAGTTCTTC
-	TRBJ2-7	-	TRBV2	CASSSGGSEQYF	TGTGCCAGCAGTTCAGGGGGGTCCGAGCAGTACTTC
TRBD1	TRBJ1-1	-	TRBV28	CATLMGDRANTEAFF	TGTGCCACTCTAATGGGGGACAGGGCGAACACTGAAGCTTTCTTT
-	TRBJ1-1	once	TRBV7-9	CASSLQGLPTEAFF	TGTGCCAGCAGCTTACAGGGGCTTCCCACTGAAGCTTTCTTT
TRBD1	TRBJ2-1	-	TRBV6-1	CASRNRGHDYNEQFF	TGTGCCAGCAGAAACAGGGGGCACGATTACAATGAGCAGTTCTTC
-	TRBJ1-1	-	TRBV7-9	CASSLGDMNTEAFF	TGTGCCAGCAGCTTGGGCGACATGAACACTGAAGCTTTCTTT
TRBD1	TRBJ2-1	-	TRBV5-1	CASSPQGSSYNEQFF	TGCGCCAGCAGCCCACAGGGGAGCTCCTACAATGAGCAGTTCTTC
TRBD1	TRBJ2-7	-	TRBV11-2	CASSLRRSISGQLSYEQYF	TGTGCCAGCAGCTTACGCCGTTCTATATCGGGACAGCTTTCCTACGAGCAGTACTTC
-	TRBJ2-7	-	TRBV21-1	CASSSPGTFYEQYF	TGTGCCAGCAGCAGCCCGGGGACTTTCTACGAGCAGTACTTC
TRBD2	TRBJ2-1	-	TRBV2	CASSSFWGLLAGARSNEQFF	TGTGCCAGCAGTTCCTTCTGGGGATTACTAGCGGGAGCGAGGTCCAATGAGCAGTTCTTC
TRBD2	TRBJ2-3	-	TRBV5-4	CASSLMTSGSDTQYF	TGTGCCAGCAGCTTGATGACTAGCGGATCAGATACGCAGTATTTT
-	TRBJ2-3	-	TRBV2	CASSEESRDPTDTQYF	TGTGCCAGCAGTGAGGAGTCTCGAGATCCCACAGATACGCAGTATTTT
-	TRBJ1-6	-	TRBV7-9	CASSLGGPDSPLHF	TGTGCCAGCAGCTTGGGTGGACCTGATTCACCCCTCCACTTT
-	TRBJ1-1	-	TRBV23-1	CASSHGGTDEIVRNTEAFF	TGCGCCAGCAGTCACGGCGGAACTGATGAAATAGTACGCAACACTGAAGCTTTCTTT
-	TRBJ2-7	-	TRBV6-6	CASSYSSQGGYEQYF	TGTGCCAGCAGTTACTCGTCTCAGGGTGGCTACGAGCAGTACTTC
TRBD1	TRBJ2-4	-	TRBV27	CASSLSVTGISQYF	TGTGCCAGCAGTTTATCCGTGACAGGGATTTCTCAGTACTTC
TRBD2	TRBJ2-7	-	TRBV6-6	CASSSLLAGGGEQYF	TGTGCCAGCAGTTCCCTCCTAGCGGGAGGGGGGGAGCAGTACTTC
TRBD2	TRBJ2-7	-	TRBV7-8	CASSLTGLAGRYEQYF	TGTGCCAGCAGCTTAACCGGACTAGCGGGGAGGTACGAGCAGTACTTC
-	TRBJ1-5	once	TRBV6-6	CASSWGSNQPQHF	TGTGCCAGCAGTTGGGGCAGCAATCAGCCCCAGCATTTT
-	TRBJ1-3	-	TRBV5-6	CASSLVQGTPRRGNTIYF	TGTGCCAGCAGCTTGGTCCAGGGTACCCCAAGGCGAGGAAACACCATATATTTT
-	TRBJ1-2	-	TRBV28	CASSLPGGGWGGYTF	TGTGCCAGCAGTTTACCGGGGGGAGGATGGGGTGGCTACACCTTC
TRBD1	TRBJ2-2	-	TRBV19	CASRPIDRATGELFF	TGTGCCAGTAGACCGATCGACAGGGCCACCGGGGAGCTGTTTTTT
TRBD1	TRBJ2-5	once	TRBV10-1	CASSETGTGEETQYF	TGCGCCAGCAGTGAGACCGGGACAGGGGAAGAGACCCAGTACTTC
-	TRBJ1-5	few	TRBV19	CASSDRSYSNQPQHF	TGTGCCAGTAGTGATAGGTCTTATAGCAATCAGCCCCAGCATTTT